This TCR beta chain comes out of a study of blood T cell repertoires in COVID-19. In the study overall: T cells, B-cell-depleted T cells, or PBMCs supplied cDNA or gDNA.

Authors' methods: Estimated nucleated cell counts came from reference gene primer amplification. Method: immunoSEQ multiplex PCR; TCRdb's copy keeps in-frame clones and lacks some. Clone size and V and J calls were adopted from that table, with D and trimming inferred from the DNA. The data show 200,000 to 300,000 clones, with roughly 84% seen just once and 1.5% to 1.9% held by the top ten. CDR3 length: 13 amino acids. Germline V lookup: CDR1 MNHEY, CDR2 SMNVEV (reference sequence). V was clipped by 10 bases and J by 4 bases, with 16 bases between them. The chain recombines TRBV27 with TRBJ1-1; D may be TRBD1 (5 bases). The receptor was isolated from a woman aged 35 to 49 who had recovered from COVID-19. Sequencing used peripheral blood. CDR3 bases: TGTGCCACTCACCCGGGGGGTACCACTGAAGCTTTCTTT. Translating it yields CATHPGGTTEAFF.